The 15 T cell receptor beta chains below all came from one sample that was sequenced in a study of long-term antiretroviral therapy in people with HIV (dated by TCRdb to 2021 to 2024). The immunoSEQ hsTCRB v3.0 assay was used at survey level resolution to sequence the TRB variable region. Drawn from immuneACCESS, this table holds only the in-frame rearrangements with V and J called that TCRdb kept. Clones are partly lost; checked studies trace under half to an unresolved V gene and leave the rest unexplained. The sample contains around 21,000 clones, around four fifths of them found a single time. The ten most abundant clones make up around 3% of the sample. The sample here was unsorted PBMCs, taken 1.9 years after starting antiretroviral therapy. The receptors stem from a woman aged 45-65 years with HIV.

This rearrangement joins TRBV7-9 to TRBJ1-3; TRBD1 matches at 7 bases. Germline CDR1 SEHNR, CDR2 FQNEAQ (reference sequence). The CDR3 extends over 16 amino acids. With V trimmed by 4 bases and J by 0 bases, 6 bases remained unmatched. CDR3 bases: TGTGCCAGCAGCTCCTTCGACAGGGACTCTGGAAACACCATATATTTT. Protein product: CASSSFDRDSGNTIYF.

The chain links TRBV7-2 to TRBJ2-6; no reliable D call. Trimming cost V 4 bases and J 0 bases, with 13 bases left between them. From germline, CDR1 is SGHTA and CDR2 FQGNSA. This CDR3 region has 17 residues. This CDR3 reads CASSSLGGNSGANVLTF. The CDR3 region has the DNA TGTGCCAGCAGCTCTCTGGGCGGCAACTCTGGGGCCAACGTCCTGACTTTC.

The V gene is TRBV9, the J gene TRBJ2-1; the D call may be TRBD1 or TRBD2 (5 bases each). Germline loops: CDR1 SGDLS, CDR2 YYNGEE. Trimming removed 3 bases at V and 0 bases at J, with 10 bases between. The CDR3 consists of 15 residues. The CDR3 protein is CASSAGASSYNEQFF. In DNA form, the CDR3 reads TGTGCCAGCAGCGCCGGGGCGAGCTCCTACAATGAGCAGTTCTTC. Supplemented by reference TRBV9 and TRBJ2-1, the full variable domain reads DSGVTQTPKHLITATGQRVTLRCSPRSGDLSVYWYQQSLDQGLQFLIQYYNGEERAKGNILERFSAQQFPDLHSELNLSSLELGDSALYFCASSAGASSYNEQFFGPGTRLTVL.

The rearrangement links TRBV7-6 to TRBJ2-1; possibly TRBD2 for D (7 bases). The germline V gene has CDR1 SGHVS and CDR2 FNYEAQ. The V and J ends lost 2 bases and 2 bases respectively, with 13 bases between them. This CDR3 has 16 amino acids. CDR3 residues: CASSLIEGGPYNEQFF. The CDR3 coding sequence is TGTGCCAGCAGCTTAATTGAGGGGGGGCCCTACAATGAGCAGTTCTTC. Complete variable domain (other parts from reference TRBV7-6 and TRBJ2-1): GAGVSQSPRYKVTKRGQDVALRCDPISGHVSLYWYRQALGQGPEFLTYFNYEAQQDKSGLPNDRFSAERPEGSISTLTIQRTEQRDSAMYRCASSLIEGGPYNEQFFGPGTRLTVL.

This clone was counted only a few times. This chain connects TRBV7-9 to TRBJ1-2; the D gene is possibly TRBD1 (5 bases). Trimming removed 3 bases at V and 3 bases at J, with 14 bases between. In germline, CDR1 is SEHNR, CDR2 FQNEAQ (reference sequence). The CDR3 has 15 residues. CDR3 region: CASSFGAVRDYGYTF. DNA of the CDR3: TGTGCCAGCAGCTTCGGGGCGGTTCGGGACTATGGCTACACCTTC.

The chain carries TRBV6-4 and TRBJ2-7; D may be TRBD1 (6 bases). V was clipped by 4 bases and J by 5 bases, with 18 bases between them. In germline, CDR1 is MRHNA, CDR2 SNTAGT. There are 15 residues in the CDR3. This CDR3 reads CASSVPVAGDNEQYF. For the CDR3, the DNA is TGTGCCAGCAGTGTCCCAGTCGCAGGGGACAACGAGCAGTACTTC.

This chain links TRBV28 with TRBJ2-7; 7 bases fit TRBD2. The CDR3 consists of 12 residues. V shed 3 bases, J shed 7 bases, and the junction held 3 bases outside the gene matches. Germline V gene sequence: CDR1 MDHEN, CDR2 SYDVKM. The CDR3 spells CASSFVGGEQYF. CDR3 DNA sequence: TGTGCCAGCAGTTTCGTCGGGGGGGAGCAGTACTTC.

This clone was counted once. The CDR3 DNA sequence: TGTGCCAGCAGTGATGAGAGACTGTTTTTT. Its translation: CASSDERLFF. The chain has TRBV6-1 and TRBJ1-4; D is uncertain. V shed 3 bases and J shed 13 bases, with 6 bases lying between them. CDR1 and CDR2 (germline): MNHNS, SASEGT. This CDR3 spans 10 amino acids.

The DNA for the CDR3 is TGTGCCAGCAGCTTGGAGCTGTACGGGGCTTTCACAGATACGCAGTATTTT. Protein sequence: CASSLELYGAFTDTQYF. This chain connects TRBV5-6 to TRBJ2-3, with D possibly being TRBD1 or TRBD2 (5 bases each). The CDR3 length is 17 residues. V gave up 0 bases and J gave up 2 bases, with 16 bases separating them. Per the germline V gene, CDR1 is SGHDT and CDR2 is YYEEEE.

The chain carries TRBV18 and TRBJ1-1; D unclear. The CDR3 is 13 residues long. V lost 5 bases to trimming and J lost 1 base, with 8 bases between them. Looked up from germline, CDR1 is KGHSH and CDR2 is LQKENI. CDR3 sequence (DNA): TGTGCCAGCTCAGCGACCAGGAACACTGAAGCTTTCTTT. Its translation: CASSATRNTEAFF.

The chain recombines TRBV13 with TRBJ2-7, with TRBD2 matching 8 bases. The CDR3 spans 15 residues. Trimming removed 2 bases from V and 7 bases from J; junction bases left unmatched: 10. Germline V gives CDR1 PRHDT, CDR2 FYEKMQ (reference sequence). The CDR3 protein is CASSLPPGLGGEQYF. Written as DNA, the CDR3 is TGTGCCAGCAGCTTACCCCCGGGACTAGGCGGAGAGCAGTACTTC. Drawing the rest from reference TRBV13 and TRBJ2-7, the complete variable domain is AAGVIQSPRHLIKEKRETATLKCYPIPRHDTVYWYQQGPGQDPQFLISFYEKMQSDKGSIPDRFSAQQFSDYHSELNMSSLELGDSALYFCASSLPPGLGGEQYFGPGTRLTVT.

The chain joins TRBV9 to TRBJ1-3; 7 bases are a match to TRBD1. The trim removed 3 bases at V and 2 bases at J, leaving 2 bases unmatched. Germline V gene lookup returns CDR1 SGDLS and CDR2 YYNGEE. This CDR3 has 14 residues. CDR3 loop: CASSADRAGNTIYF. The CDR3 nucleotides are TGTGCCAGCAGCGCCGACAGGGCTGGAAACACCATATATTTT.

The V gene is TRBV4-2, the J gene TRBJ1-4; D is perhaps TRBD1 (6 bases). Germline lookup yields CDR1 LGHNA and CDR2 YNFKEQ. Trimming took off 1 base at V and 4 bases at J, with 10 bases between the two ends. The CDR3 runs to 15 residues. CDR3 sequence reads: CASSQGGLGNEKLFF. CDR3 in DNA: TGTGCCAGCAGCCAAGGGGGGCTAGGTAATGAAAAACTGTTTTTT.

The rearrangement uses TRBV6-5 and TRBJ1-2; D uncertain. Germline V gene sequence: CDR1 MNHEY, CDR2 SVGAGI. This CDR3 has 13 residues. V lost 0 bases and J 8 bases, leaving 10 bases between the germline ends. CDR3 DNA sequence: TGTGCCAGCAGTTACTCCCCCGACAAAGGCTACACCTTC. The encoded protein is CASSYSPDKGYTF.

The V call is TRBV10-3, the J call TRBJ2-5, with TRBD2 matching over 7 bases. The CDR3 contains 15 residues. The trim removed 0 bases at V and 4 bases at J, leaving 5 bases unmatched. The V gene's germline CDR1 is ENHRY and CDR2 SYGVKD. The CDR3 reads CAISESGGTGETQYF. As DNA, the CDR3 is TGTGCCATCAGTGAGTCCGGGGGGACGGGAGAGACCCAGTACTTC.